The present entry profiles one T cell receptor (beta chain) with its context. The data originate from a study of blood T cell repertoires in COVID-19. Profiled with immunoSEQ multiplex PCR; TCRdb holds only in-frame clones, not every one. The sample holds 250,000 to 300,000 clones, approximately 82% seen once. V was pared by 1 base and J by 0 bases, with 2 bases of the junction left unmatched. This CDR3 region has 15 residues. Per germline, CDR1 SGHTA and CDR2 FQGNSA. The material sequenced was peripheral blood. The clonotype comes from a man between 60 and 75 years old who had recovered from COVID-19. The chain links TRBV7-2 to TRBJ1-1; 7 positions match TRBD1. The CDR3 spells CASSLDGTVNTEAFF. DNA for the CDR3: TGTGCCAGCAGCTTAGACGGGACAGTGAACACTGAAGCTTTCTTT.